A single T cell receptor beta chain is shown here with its context. Its antigen is not identified. The data were obtained in a study of T cell responses to AZD1222 COVID-19 vaccine. Study in general: Whether given at about 4 or about 12 weeks, second doses were pooled.

The repertoire was sequenced with immunoSEQ multiplex PCR; TCRdb's copy has only in-frame clones and lacks some. The data hold around 180,000 clones, with 90% to 95% observed a single time. Study-level findings and limits: In all cases, repertoires were sampled only after the peak T cell response. Just a handful of people given AZD1222 tested seropositive at baseline. Spike was spanned by vaccine-associated CD4 TCRs, which were dominant at 160-218 and 743-854.

Germline trimming cut 5 bases from V and 5 bases from J; bases unmatched to any gene: 8. CDR1 is SGHTA, CDR2 FQGTGA, per germline. This CDR3 is 15 amino acids long. The sequencing used peripheral blood, collected on day 0 of AZD1222 vaccination. The chain links TRBV7-3 to TRBJ2-7; the match to TRBD2 covers 11 bases. This TCR came from an adult in good health. CDR3 protein: CASSPQGSGRDEQYF. The CDR3 DNA follows: TGTGCCAGCAGCCCCCAGGGTAGCGGGAGGGACGAGCAGTACTTC. Complete variable domain (other parts from reference TRBV7-3 and TRBJ2-7): GAGVSQTPSNKVTEKGKYVELRCDPISGHTALYWYRQSLGQGPEFLIYFQGTGAADDSGLPNDRFFAVRPEGSVSTLKIQRTERGDSAVYLCASSPQGSGRDEQYFGPGTRLTVT.